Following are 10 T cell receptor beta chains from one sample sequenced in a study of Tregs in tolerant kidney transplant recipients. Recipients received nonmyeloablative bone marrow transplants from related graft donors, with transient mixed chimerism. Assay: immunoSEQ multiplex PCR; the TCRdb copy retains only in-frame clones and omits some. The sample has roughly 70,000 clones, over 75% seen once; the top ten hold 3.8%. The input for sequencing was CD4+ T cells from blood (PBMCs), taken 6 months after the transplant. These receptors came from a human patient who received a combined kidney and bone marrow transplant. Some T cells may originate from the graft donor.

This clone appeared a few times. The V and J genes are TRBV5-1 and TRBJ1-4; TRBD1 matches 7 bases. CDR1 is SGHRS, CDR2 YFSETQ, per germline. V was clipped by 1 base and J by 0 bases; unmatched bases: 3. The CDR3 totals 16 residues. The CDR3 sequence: CASSLIGTATNEKLFF. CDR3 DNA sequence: TGCGCCAGCAGCTTGATCGGGACAGCAACTAATGAAAAACTGTTTTTT.

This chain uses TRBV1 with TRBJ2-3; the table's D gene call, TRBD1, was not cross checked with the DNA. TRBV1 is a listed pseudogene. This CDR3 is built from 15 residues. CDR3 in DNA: TGCACCAGCAGTACCGGGACAGGCTCACAAGATACGCAGTATTTT. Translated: CTSSTGTGSQDTQYF.

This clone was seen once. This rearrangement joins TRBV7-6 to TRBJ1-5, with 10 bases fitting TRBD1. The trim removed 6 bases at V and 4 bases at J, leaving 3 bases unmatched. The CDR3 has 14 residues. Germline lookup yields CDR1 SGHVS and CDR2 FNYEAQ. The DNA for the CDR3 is TGTGCCAGCAGTCAGGACAGGGGGAATCAGCCCCAGCATTTT. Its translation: CASSQDRGNQPQHF.

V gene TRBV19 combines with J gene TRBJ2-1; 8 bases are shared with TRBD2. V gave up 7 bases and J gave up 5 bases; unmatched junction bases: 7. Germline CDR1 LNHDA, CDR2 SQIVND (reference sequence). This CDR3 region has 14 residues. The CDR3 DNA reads TGTGCCAGTACCACGGCACTAGCGGACAATGAGCAGTTCTTC. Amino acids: CASTTALADNEQFF.

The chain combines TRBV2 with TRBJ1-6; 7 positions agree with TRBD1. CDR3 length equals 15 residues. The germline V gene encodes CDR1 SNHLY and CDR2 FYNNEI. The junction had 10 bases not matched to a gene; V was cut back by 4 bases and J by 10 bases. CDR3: CASSAPTGFRSPLHF. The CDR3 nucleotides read TGTGCCAGCAGTGCTCCGACAGGGTTCAGATCACCCCTCCACTTT.

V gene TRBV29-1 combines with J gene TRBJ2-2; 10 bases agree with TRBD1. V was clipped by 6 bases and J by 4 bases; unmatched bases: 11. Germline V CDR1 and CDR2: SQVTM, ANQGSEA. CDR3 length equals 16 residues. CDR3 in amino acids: CSVRDGQGGTTGELFF. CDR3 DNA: TGCAGCGTACGAGACGGACAGGGGGGGACCACCGGGGAGCTGTTTTTT.

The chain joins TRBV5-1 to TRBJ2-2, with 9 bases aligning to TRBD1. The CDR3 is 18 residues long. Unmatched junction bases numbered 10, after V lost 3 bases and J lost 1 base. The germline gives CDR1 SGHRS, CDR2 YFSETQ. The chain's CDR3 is CASSSKKGTGRNTGELFF. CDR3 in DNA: TGCGCCAGCAGCTCGAAGAAAGGGACAGGGAGGAACACCGGGGAGCTGTTTTTT. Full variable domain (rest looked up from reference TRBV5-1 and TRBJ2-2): KAGVTQTPRYLIKTRGQQVTLSCSPISGHRSVSWYQQTPGQGLQFLFEYFSETQRNKGNFPGRFSGRQFSNSRSEMNVSTLELGDSALYLCASSSKKGTGRNTGELFFGEGSRLTVL.

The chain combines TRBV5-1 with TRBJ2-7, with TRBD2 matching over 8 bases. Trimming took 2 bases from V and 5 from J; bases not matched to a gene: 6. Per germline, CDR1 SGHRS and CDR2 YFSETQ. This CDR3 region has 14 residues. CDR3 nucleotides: TGCGCCAGCAGCTTCCCGTCGGGAGGGAACGAGCAGTACTTC. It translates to CASSFPSGGNEQYF.

CDR3 DNA: TGTGCCAGCAGCTTCCGTTCGTTCAATGAGCAGTTCTTC. This gives the protein CASSFRSFNEQFF. This chain links TRBV5-5 with TRBJ2-1, with D unclear. Per germline, CDR1 SGHKS and CDR2 YYEKEE (reference sequence). Trimming took off 2 bases at V and 6 bases at J, with 9 bases between the two ends. The CDR3 totals 13 residues.

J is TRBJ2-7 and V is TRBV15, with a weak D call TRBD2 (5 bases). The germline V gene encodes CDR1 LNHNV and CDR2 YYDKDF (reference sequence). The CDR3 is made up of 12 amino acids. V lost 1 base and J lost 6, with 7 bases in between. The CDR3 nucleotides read TGTGCCACCAGCAGAGGAGGGAGCGAGCAGTACTTC. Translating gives CATSRGGSEQYF.